This T cell receptor (beta chain) was identified during a study of cytomegalovirus exposure and HLA in healthy donors. Study observations and caveats: Later on, an analysis showed TCR association rates differing by HLA locus, with DRB1 the most and HLA-C the fewest. Earlier analysis yielded a pattern in which most TCR beta V segments were productive about 87% or about 30% of the time.

Germline CDR1 and CDR2: SGHVS and FNYEAQ. This CDR3 is 17 amino acids long. The V end lost 2 bases, the J end lost 1 base, and 17 bases lay between the germline ends. This clone was seen just once. Antigen: not known. Vbeta (60) and Jbeta (13) primers were used in the PCR. Source study methods: Among the unique TCR beta chains that a later analysis counted, about 81 million in all, roughly 10 million were shared. The assay was immunoSEQ multiplex PCR, and TCRdb's table has in-frame clones only and misses some. From that table come the V and J calls and clone size; the DNA was used to work out D and trimming. The sample holds some 140,000 clones; around 86% are singletons and the top ten take approximately 8.1%.

The sequencing input was PBMCs. V usage is TRBV7-6 and J usage is TRBJ1-2; D unresolved. The receptor was derived from a woman in her 50s in good health and CMV-seropositive. CDR3: CASSLLDSTADNYGYTF. In DNA, the CDR3 is TGTGCCAGCAGCTTACTCGACTCGACGGCGGATAACTATGGCTACACCTTC.